The next 5 T cell receptor beta chains were all read from a single sample in a study of blood T cell repertoires in COVID-19 (dated by TCRdb to about 2020). The method was the immunoSEQ multiplex PCR assay. The table comes from immuneACCESS by way of TCRdb, which keeps in-frame sequences with V and J called. Part of the clones is missing from these tables; in studies checked, under half for an unresolved V gene and the rest for unknown reasons. For this sample there are 150,000 to 200,000 clones; 70% to 90% appear just once. Of the sample, under 6% is held by the ten largest clones. Sequencing used peripheral blood. Source of these receptors: a woman in her 50s with COVID-19, enrolled during active disease.

V gene TRBV10-2 combines with J gene TRBJ2-7; D is perhaps TRBD1 (5 bases). This CDR3 is 15 amino acids long. The germline CDR1 and CDR2 sequences are WSHSY and SAAADI. Trimming removed 2 bases from V and 1 base from J, with 12 bases in between. The CDR3 DNA follows: TGCGCCAGCAGTGAGGGGGTTGGGGCATCCTACGAGCAGTACTTC. It encodes CASSEGVGASYEQYF.

The chain combines TRBV5-1 with TRBJ2-5, with unresolved D. V lost 4 bases and J lost 5, with 12 bases in between. There are 13 residues in the CDR3. Per germline, CDR1 SGHRS and CDR2 YFSETQ. The CDR3 loop reads CASSPPGLETQYF. CDR3 nucleotides: TGCGCCAGCAGCCCCCCCGGTTTGGAGACCCAGTACTTC. Looking up the rest from reference TRBV5-1 and TRBJ2-5 gives the full variable domain: KAGVTQTPRYLIKTRGQQVTLSCSPISGHRSVSWYQQTPGQGLQFLFEYFSETQRNKGNFPGRFSGRQFSNSRSEMNVSTLELGDSALYLCASSPPGLETQYFGPGTRLLVL.

The CDR3 sequence: CASSYGTGLPYYEQYF. DNA for the CDR3: TGTGCCAGCAGTTACGGGACGGGACTACCGTACTACGAGCAGTACTTC. J is TRBJ2-7 and V is TRBV6-5, with 7 bases matching TRBD2. After removal of 2 bases from V and 3 bases from J, the junction contained 10 bases not matched to a gene. The length of the CDR3 is 16 residues. Germline V gene lookup returns CDR1 MNHEY and CDR2 SVGAGI.

The chain carries TRBV12-5 and TRBJ2-1; 7 nucleotides match TRBD1. V lost 2 bases to trimming and J lost 5 bases; unmatched junction nucleotides: 9. Germline V gene lookup returns CDR1 LGHNT and CDR2 FRNRAP. This CDR3 is built from 16 residues. CDR3 nucleotides: TGTGCTAGTGGTTTGTACACGGGACAGAGGGACAATGAGCAGTTCTTC. This gives the protein CASGLYTGQRDNEQFF. The full variable domain, completed using reference TRBV12-5 and TRBJ2-1, is DARVTQTPRHKVTEMGQEVTMRCQPILGHNTVFWYRQTMMQGLELLAYFRNRAPLDDSGMPKDRFSAEMPDATLATLKIQPSEPRDSAVYFCASGLYTGQRDNEQFFGPGTRLTVL.

The V and J genes are TRBV5-1 and TRBJ2-3, with TRBD1 matching 7 bases. Germline V gives CDR1 SGHRS, CDR2 YFSETQ. V lost 2 bases to trimming and J lost 4 bases; unmatched junction nucleotides: 4. There are 14 residues in the CDR3. CDR3 region: CASSFGQEADTQYF. In DNA form, the CDR3 reads TGCGCCAGCAGCTTCGGACAGGAGGCAGATACGCAGTATTTT.